The 25 T cell receptor beta chains reported below all come from one sample, sequenced in a study of control samples from healthy donors and cancer patients. Some clones are missing from TCRdb's copy, which holds only in-frame ones; the method was immunoSEQ multiplex PCR. The table has approximately 170,000 clones, over 85% seen once. Sequencing was done on a sample of blood. The receptor set was obtained from a woman between 55 and 75 years old in good health.

The gene calls are TRBV5-4 and TRBJ1-1; D possibly corresponds to TRBD1 (6 bases). In germline, CDR1 is SGHNT, CDR2 YYREEE (reference sequence). V lost 0 bases to trimming and J lost 2 bases, with 14 bases between them. The CDR3 sequence is 16 residues long. The CDR3 bases are TGTGCCAGCAGCTTGGGGGGTCAGGGGCCTAACACTGAAGCTTTCTTT. Residues: CASSLGGQGPNTEAFF.

The chain carries TRBV28 and TRBJ1-1; D possibly corresponds to TRBD1 (6 bases). Trimming removed 4 bases at V and 2 bases at J, with 23 bases between. The CDR3 extends over 18 amino acids. Germline assignment: CDR1 MDHEN and CDR2 SYDVKM. The chain's CDR3 is CASSSSAQGRGRNTEAFF. CDR3 in DNA: TGTGCCAGCAGTTCATCGGCTCAGGGGAGGGGTCGTAACACTGAAGCTTTCTTT.

The J gene is TRBJ2-7, the V gene TRBV5-6, with 10 bases identical to TRBD1. This CDR3 has 15 amino acids. V was pared by 3 bases and J by 0 bases, with 3 bases of the junction left unmatched. Germline assignment: CDR1 SGHDT and CDR2 YYEEEE. The CDR3 loop is CASSSGTGVSYEQYF. The CDR3 region has the DNA TGTGCCAGCAGCTCAGGGACAGGGGTCTCCTACGAGCAGTACTTC.

The chain links TRBV10-3 to TRBJ1-2; tentative D call: TRBD1 (5 bases). CDR1 and CDR2 (germline): ENHRY, SYGVKD. The CDR3 has 13 amino acids. V was shortened by 7 bases and J by 0 bases, with 9 bases between the two germline ends. The CDR3 reads CAITGTANYGYTF. The CDR3 DNA is TGTGCCATCACCGGGACTGCTAACTATGGCTACACCTTC.

V usage is TRBV12-3 or TRBV12-4 and J usage is TRBJ1-4, with 7 bases aligning to TRBD1. The CDR3 runs 11 residues. Trimming removed 8 bases from V and 7 bases from J; junction bases left unmatched: 1. CDR3 nucleotide sequence: TGTGCCAGCCACAGGGGTGAAAAACTGTTTTTT. Translation gives CASHRGEKLFF.

The chain carries TRBV4-3 and TRBJ1-4, with 7 bases aligning to TRBD1. The V segment lost 6 bases and the J segment 4 bases; nucleotides outside the gene matches: 5. This CDR3 spans 14 amino acids. Germline lookup yields CDR1 LGHNA and CDR2 YSLEER. The CDR3 sequence: CASSLGGFNEKLFF. CDR3 bases: TGCGCCAGCAGTTTAGGGGGCTTTAATGAAAAACTGTTTTTT.

As for this clone: Additional DNA sequences in this sample encode the identical CDR3. The V and J genes are TRBV4-3 and TRBJ1-4, with D possibly TRBD1 on 5 matching bases. The CDR3 is made up of 14 amino acids. Trimming left V 1 base short and J 8 bases short, with 11 bases between. Germline CDR1 and CDR2: LGHNA and YSLEER. CDR3 amino acids: CASSQGRGGEKLFF. CDR3 nucleotide sequence: TGCGCCAGCAGCCAAGGGCGGGGCGGGGAAAAACTGTTTTTT.

V usage is TRBV2 and J usage is TRBJ2-1, with 8 bases fitting TRBD2. The CDR3 is 13 residues long. V was clipped by 11 bases and J by 3 bases; unmatched bases: 6. Germline assignment: CDR1 SNHLY and CDR2 FYNNEI. CDR3 loop: CAGAGDGYNEQFF. The CDR3 region has the DNA TGTGCCGGAGCGGGGGATGGCTACAATGAGCAGTTCTTC.

The chain carries TRBV5-1 and TRBJ2-2; tentative D call: TRBD1 (5 bases). Trimming took 3 bases from V and 0 from J, leaving 12 bases between them. Germline V lookup: CDR1 SGHRS, CDR2 YFSETQ. The CDR3 runs 16 residues. The CDR3 spells CASSSSGASNTGELFF. DNA of the CDR3: TGCGCCAGCAGCTCCTCTGGGGCATCGAACACCGGGGAGCTGTTTTTT.

The chain joins TRBV9 to TRBJ2-7, with D tentatively TRBD1 (6 bases). The germline gives CDR1 SGDLS, CDR2 YYNGEE. V was shortened by 3 bases and J by 7 bases, with 17 bases between the two germline ends. The CDR3 runs to 14 residues. This CDR3 reads CASSARDTDWEQYF. The CDR3 DNA is TGTGCCAGCAGCGCCCGGGACACCGATTGGGAGCAGTACTTC. The full variable domain, with the rest looked up from reference TRBV9 and TRBJ2-7, is DSGVTQTPKHLITATGQRVTLRCSPRSGDLSVYWYQQSLDQGLQFLIQYYNGEERAKGNILERFSAQQFPDLHSELNLSSLELGDSALYFCASSARDTDWEQYFGPGTRLTVT.

The rearrangement links TRBV6-2 or TRBV6-3 to TRBJ2-2; no definite D call. The germline gives CDR1 MNHEY, CDR2 SVGEGT. The ends were cut back, 2 bases at V and 8 bases at J, with 15 bases in the middle. The length of the CDR3 is 15 residues. The CDR3 loop is CASSYTYSAPGELFF. The CDR3 DNA follows: TGTGCCAGCAGTTACACCTACTCGGCACCGGGGGAGCTGTTTTTT.

In the case of this clone: Other DNA sequences in this specimen translate into the identical CDR3. The rearrangement uses TRBV5-1 and TRBJ1-5; D remains ambiguous. CDR1 and CDR2 (germline): SGHRS, YFSETQ. V was pared by 2 bases and J by 1 base, with 4 bases between. The CDR3 is 13 residues long. The CDR3 reads CASSFSSNQPQHF. CDR3 in DNA: TGCGCCAGCAGCTTTAGCAGCAATCAGCCCCAGCATTTT.

This clone was observed a single time. This sequence joins TRBV4-3 and TRBJ1-6; D unclear. Germline V gene sequence: CDR1 LGHNA, CDR2 YSLEER. This CDR3 has 14 amino acids. The V end was cut by 2 bases, the J end by 5 bases, with 7 bases between. The CDR3, as DNA: TGCGCCAGCAGCCAAAAGAAGGATAATTCACCCCTCCACTTT. As protein: CASSQKKDNSPLHF.

This chain connects TRBV18 to TRBJ1-5, with a weak D call TRBD1 (6 bases). Germline values: CDR1 KGHSH, CDR2 LQKENI. Deletions cut 0 bases from V and 6 bases from J, with 15 bases between. The CDR3 runs to 16 residues. CDR3 amino acids: CASSPPLGAVGQPQHF. The CDR3, as DNA: TGTGCCAGCTCACCACCCTTGGGGGCGGTAGGTCAGCCCCAGCATTTT. The full variable domain, in which reference TRBV18 and TRBJ1-5 provide the parts outside the CDR3, is NAGVMQNPRHLVRRRGQEARLRCSPMKGHSHVYWYRQLPEEGLKFMVYLQKENIIDESGMPKERFSAEFPKEGPSILRIQQVVRGDSAAYFCASSPPLGAVGQPQHFGDGTRLSIL.

This clone was counted a single time. The genes are TRBV5-1 and TRBJ1-2; no clear D. Trimming shortened V by 0 bases and J by 1 base, and 4 bases separated the two germline ends. This CDR3 has 13 amino acids. The germline CDR1 and CDR2 sequences are SGHRS and YFSETQ. In DNA form, the CDR3 reads TGCGCCAGCAGCTTGGAAAATAACTATGGCTACACCTTC. It encodes CASSLENNYGYTF.

This rearrangement joins TRBV6-6 to TRBJ2-7, with 8 nucleotides matching TRBD2. CDR1 MNHNY and CDR2 SVGAGI come from the germline V gene (reference sequence). The CDR3 spans 14 residues. The ends lost 8 bases at V and 4 bases at J; junction bases unmatched: 10. CDR3 region: CASFTDGREYEQYF. Written as DNA, the CDR3 is TGTGCCAGCTTTACCGACGGGAGGGAATACGAGCAGTACTTC.

The chain employs TRBV5-5 and TRBJ1-1; perhaps TRBD1 as D (6 bases). Trimming took off 4 bases at V and 1 base at J, with 14 bases between the two ends. CDR3 length: 15 residues. From germline, CDR1 is SGHKS and CDR2 YYEKEE (reference sequence). The CDR3 region is CASSRSHRENTEAFF. The CDR3 region has the DNA TGTGCCAGCAGCCGCAGCCACAGGGAGAACACTGAAGCTTTCTTT.

The chain uses TRBV9 and TRBJ2-1; TRBD1 agrees at 9 bases. The V and J ends lost 2 bases and 8 bases, in that order; junction bases with no gene match: 14. CDR3 length equals 17 residues. CDR1 is SGDLS and CDR2 is YYNGEE in the germline V gene. This CDR3 is CASSVRTGEFGMDEQFF. The CDR3 bases are TGTGCCAGCAGCGTCCGGACAGGGGAATTTGGTATGGATGAGCAGTTCTTC. Variable domain in full (rest from reference TRBV9 and TRBJ2-1): DSGVTQTPKHLITATGQRVTLRCSPRSGDLSVYWYQQSLDQGLQFLIQYYNGEERAKGNILERFSAQQFPDLHSELNLSSLELGDSALYFCASSVRTGEFGMDEQFFGPGTRLTVL.

The V gene is TRBV18, the J gene TRBJ1-1; possibly TRBD1 for D (6 bases). The CDR3 totals 14 residues. Germline loops: CDR1 KGHSH, CDR2 LQKENI. V was clipped by 3 bases and J by 3 bases, with 11 bases between them. The CDR3 bases are TGTGCCAGCTCACCCCGGGACACAGACACTGAAGCTTTCTTT. It translates to CASSPRDTDTEAFF.

This clone was counted only a few times. The chain joins TRBV5-6 to TRBJ1-5; unclear D gene. The germline V gene has CDR1 SGHDT and CDR2 YYEEEE. The CDR3 totals 14 residues. Trimming took off 0 bases at V and 4 bases at J, with 8 bases between the two ends. The CDR3 bases are TGTGCCAGCAGCTTGGGCCCGGGGAATCAGCCCCAGCATTTT. It yields the protein CASSLGPGNQPQHF.

This chain links TRBV2 with TRBJ2-1, with TRBD2 matching 10 bases. V lost 3 bases to trimming and J lost 9 bases; unmatched junction nucleotides: 8. This CDR3 spans 15 amino acids. The V gene's germline CDR1 is SNHLY and CDR2 FYNNEI. CDR3 sequence (DNA): TGTGCCAGCAGTGACATGACTAGCGGGTCCAGTGAGCAGTTCTTC. Its translation: CASSDMTSGSSEQFF.

The chain employs TRBV18 and TRBJ1-2; no firm D call. Trimming stripped 4 bases from V and 6 bases from J, with 18 bases between. The CDR3 runs 15 residues. Germline-derived CDR1 and CDR2 are KGHSH and LQKENI. CDR3 coding DNA: TGTGCCAGCTCACTAGCCTCGACCCAAACGGATGGCTACACCTTC. It specifies CASSLASTQTDGYTF.

This chain connects TRBV6-6 to TRBJ1-1, with TRBD1 identical over 10 bases. Per germline, CDR1 MNHNY and CDR2 SVGAGI (reference sequence). CDR3 size: 15 residues. The junction had 5 bases not matched to a gene; V was cut back by 4 bases and J by 3 bases. Here the CDR3 reads CASSSTGTGDTEAFF. In DNA form, the CDR3 reads TGTGCCAGCAGTTCAACCGGGACAGGGGACACTGAAGCTTTCTTT.

The genes are TRBV10-3 and TRBJ1-3; D is unclear. Germline V gives CDR1 ENHRY, CDR2 SYGVKD. The CDR3 sequence is 19 residues long. Trimming left V 7 bases short and J 1 base short, with 26 bases between. The CDR3 DNA follows: TGTGCCATCACCGAGGGAACCGGGAAACCGTATATTTCTGGAAACACCATATATTTT. Protein product: CAITEGTGKPYISGNTIYF.

As DNA, the CDR3 is TGTGCCTGGAGCGAGGACAGGGGCTATGGCTACACCTTC. As protein: CAWSEDRGYGYTF. J is TRBJ1-2 and V is TRBV30, with 9 nucleotides matching TRBD1. Germline assignment: CDR1 GTSNPN and CDR2 SVGIG (reference sequence). The length of the CDR3 is 13 residues. Trimming took 3 bases from V and 4 from J; bases not matched to a gene: 3.